This TCR beta chain originates from a study of human T cells and chemical hapten exposure. Overall study results and limits: TCRs at high frequency, those above 1 in 1000, did not change with DPC sensitization.

Each CDR3 protein is one row after TCRdb ran MiXCR on the RACE reads. The top ten hold over 9% of the sample, which has approximately 90,000 distinct CDR3 sequences, 25% to 30% seen once. As for this clonotype: The antigen is unknown.

The sample's time point: patch test 3, about 24 weeks after DPC sensitization. As for treatment: therapeutic diphenylcyclopropenone sensitization with weekly scalp DPC. Whole blood, unfractionated, served as the material for total RNA extraction. Trimming removed 7 bases from V and 4 bases from J, with 16 bases in between. Germline V gene data show CDR1 as MNHEY and CDR2 as SVGAGI. The length of the CDR3 is 14 residues. The source of this sequence is a man aged 40-55 years with alopecia areata. Some clones in this sample may be carry-over from other donors' samples. Material: whole blood, obtained in connection with sensitization to the hapten diphenylcyclopropenone (DPC). The gene calls are TRBV6-5 and TRBJ1-2, with a possible D match to TRBD1 (5 bases). The CDR3 DNA follows: TGTGCCAGCACCCTGGGGCAGGGCCGCTATGGCTACACCTTC. It encodes CASTLGQGRYGYTF.